The 20 T cell receptor beta chains listed next were all sequenced from one sample in a study of blood T cell repertoires in COVID-19. Sequencing was performed with immunoSEQ multiplex PCR; in TCRdb, only in-frame clones are kept and a portion is missing. The sample includes about 120,000 clones, more than 70% of them seen just once. Sequencing was carried out using peripheral blood. The receptors here all came from a human donor in a cohort sampled during active COVID-19.

This clone appeared once. One end of the junction fails to match germline, which may point to a read error. The rearrangement uses TRBV9 and TRBJ2-7; possibly TRBD1 for D (5 bases). The CDR3 is 13 amino acids. Germline V gene data show CDR1 as SGDLS and CDR2 as YYNGEE. DNA for the CDR3: TGTGCCAGCGGCGGCAGGGTCTCCTCCGAGCAGTACTTC. It yields the protein CASGGRVSSEQYF.

The CDR3 DNA is TGTGCCAGCAGTCCCCCCCCGGGACTGATCACGTACGAGCAGTACTTC. As protein: CASSPPPGLITYEQYF. The V gene is TRBV28, the J gene TRBJ2-7, with D possibly being TRBD2 (6 bases). V was cut by 5 bases and J by 4 bases, with 21 bases left in between. The CDR3 extends over 16 amino acids. Germline V CDR1 and CDR2: MDHEN, SYDVKM. Combining the CDR3 with reference TRBV28 and TRBJ2-7 gives the whole variable domain DVKVTQSSRYLVKRTGEKVFLECVQDMDHENMFWYRQDPGLGLRLIYFSYDVKMKEKGDIPEGYSVSREKKERFSLILESASTNQTSMYLCASSPPPGLITYEQYFGPGTRLTVT.

This clone was recorded a few times. The V and J genes are TRBV3-1 (or the pseudogene TRBV3-2) and TRBJ2-6; D is perhaps TRBD1 (6 bases). This CDR3 is built from 13 residues. V lost 0 bases and J lost 11, with 8 bases in between. The germline V gene encodes CDR1 LGHDT and CDR2 YNNKEL (reference sequence). Here the CDR3 reads CASSQEQGDVLTF. The CDR3 nucleotides read TGTGCCAGCAGCCAAGAACAGGGAGACGTCCTGACTTTC.

This chain links TRBV5-4 with TRBJ2-5; D remains unclear. Germline V gene sequence: CDR1 SGHNT, CDR2 YYREEE (reference sequence). The CDR3 runs 13 residues. V was cut by 1 base and J by 3 bases, with 7 bases left in between. The CDR3 sequence is CASSLTVKETQYF. In nucleotides, the CDR3 is TGTGCCAGCAGCTTGACAGTAAAAGAGACCCAGTACTTC.

The chain is built from TRBV9 and TRBJ2-7; possibly TRBD1 for D (5 bases). The CDR3 covers 15 residues. The V end was cut by 0 bases, the J end by 6 bases, with 16 bases between. Germline-derived CDR1 and CDR2 are SGDLS and YYNGEE. CDR3 residues: CASSVGPVVGLEQYF. In DNA form, the CDR3 reads TGTGCCAGCAGCGTAGGTCCCGTTGTGGGGCTCGAGCAGTACTTC.

V and J are TRBV5-5 and TRBJ2-7; tentatively, D is TRBD1 (5 bases). The CDR3 length is 15 residues. Germline lookup yields CDR1 SGHKS and CDR2 YYEKEE (reference sequence). V lost 1 base, J lost 0 bases, and 11 bases lay in between. This CDR3 reads CASSLSGSSSYEQYF. The CDR3 nucleotides read TGTGCCAGCAGCTTGTCAGGGTCGAGCTCCTACGAGCAGTACTTC.

The rearrangement links TRBV6-6 to TRBJ1-1; the D gene is possibly TRBD1 (6 bases). Germline V gene data show CDR1 as MNHNY and CDR2 as SVGAGI (reference sequence). Trimming removed 7 bases at V and 14 bases at J, with 20 bases between. The CDR3 has 12 residues. The CDR3 DNA reads TGTGCCAGCAACTTAAGTACAGGGAAAAACTTCTTT. It translates to CASNLSTGKNFF.

The chain carries TRBV21-1 and TRBJ2-1; the table's D gene call, TRBD2, was not cross checked with the DNA. TRBV21-1 is labeled a pseudogene. The CDR3 is 21 residues long. The DNA for the CDR3 is TGTGCCAGCAGGGTAGGTATAGGGGAAATACTTCAGCGGGAACCCTACAATGAGCAGTTCTTC. Residues: CASRVGIGEILQREPYNEQFF.

This rearrangement joins TRBV6-6 to TRBJ2-7; TRBD1 aligns across 8 bases. There are 15 residues in the CDR3. Germline CDR1 reads MNHNY; CDR2 reads SVGAGI (reference sequence). Losses at the gene ends were 4 bases for V and 3 bases for J; bases not matched to a gene: 8. CDR3 residues: CASSSGQGVNYEQYF. As DNA, the CDR3 is TGTGCCAGCAGTTCAGGACAGGGAGTTAACTACGAGCAGTACTTC.

This sequence joins TRBV28 and TRBJ2-7, with D tentatively TRBD1 (6 bases). The CDR3 consists of 15 residues. Per germline, CDR1 MDHEN and CDR2 SYDVKM. Trimming cost V 7 bases and J 0 bases, with 16 bases left between them. In nucleotides, the CDR3 is TGTGCCAGCACTACCAGAGACAGGAGCTCCTACGAGCAGTACTTC. Its protein is CASTTRDRSSYEQYF.

Only a few counts were recorded for this clone. V and J are TRBV28 and TRBJ2-2; possible D gene TRBD1, 6 bases. The germline V and J ends were trimmed by 1 base and 10 bases, with 13 bases remaining between them. The germline gives CDR1 MDHEN, CDR2 SYDVKM. The CDR3 consists of 14 residues. CDR3 loop: CASSLSGTLSELFF. CDR3 DNA: TGTGCCAGCAGTTTATCCGGGACACTCTCGGAGCTGTTTTTT.

The chain joins TRBV19 to TRBJ2-7; 9 bases are a match to TRBD1. The CDR3 is 15 residues long. V shed 5 bases and J 3 bases; nucleotides not matched to a gene: 8. Germline CDR1 is LNHDA and CDR2 is SQIVND (reference sequence). The CDR3 region has the DNA TGTGCCAGTAGTGGAGACAGGGGGGAGCACTACGAGCAGTACTTC. Its translation: CASSGDRGEHYEQYF.

The chain links TRBV19 to TRBJ1-5, with a possible D match to TRBD1 (6 bases). V lost 10 bases to trimming and J lost 0 bases, with 28 bases between them. CDR1 LNHDA and CDR2 SQIVND come from the germline V gene (reference sequence). This CDR3 contains 19 residues. The CDR3: CATASPGHRSDPSNQPQHF. The DNA for the CDR3 is TGTGCCACCGCCTCTCCGGGACACCGATCGGATCCTAGCAATCAGCCCCAGCATTTT.

The chain recombines TRBV6-7 with TRBJ2-7; TRBD2 is a possible D gene (6 bases). TRBV6-7 is treated as an ORF (open reading frame) with a function not yet certain. V dropped 1 base and J dropped 1 base, with 14 bases sitting between them. This CDR3 contains 16 residues. The chain's CDR3 is CASSYLVASESYEQYF. The DNA for the CDR3 is TGTGCCAGCAGTTACTTAGTGGCTAGCGAATCCTACGAGCAGTACTTC.

The chain has TRBV7-9 and TRBJ1-5; D is undetermined. This CDR3 contains 12 residues. Germline values: CDR1 SEHNR, CDR2 FQNEAQ (reference sequence). With 1 base removed from V and 6 bases from J, the gap between germline ends came to 4 bases. The CDR3 DNA reads as TGTGCCAGCAGCTTAGGGGCTCAGCCCCAGCATTTT. This sequence encodes CASSLGAQPQHF.

The genes are TRBV6-6 and TRBJ1-5; the match to TRBD1 covers 7 bases. Trimming cost V 6 bases and J 7 bases; bases outside gene matches: 6. Germline V CDR1 and CDR2: MNHNY, SVGAGI (reference sequence). The CDR3 contains 13 residues. The CDR3 region has the DNA TGTGCCAGCAGCCAGACAGGGTACCAGCCCCAGCATTTT. It is translated as CASSQTGYQPQHF.

This clone was observed a single time. The rearrangement uses TRBV3-1 (or the pseudogene TRBV3-2) and TRBJ2-5, with 12 bases identical to TRBD2. The V gene end was trimmed by 1 base and the J gene end by 4 bases; junction bases not matched to a gene: 4. The CDR3 spans 16 residues. Germline V lookup: CDR1 LGHDT, CDR2 YNNKEL (reference sequence). CDR3 coding DNA: TGTGCCAGCAGCCAAGCTAGCGGGGGGGCAGGAGAGACCCAGTACTTC. The encoded protein is CASSQASGGAGETQYF.

This clone was picked up one time. The chain is built from TRBV4-2 and TRBJ1-3, with D maybe TRBD1 (5 bases). The CDR3 length is 14 residues. Germline CDR1 LGHNA, CDR2 YNFKEQ. V was pared by 4 bases and J by 2 bases, with 9 bases between. The CDR3 DNA follows: TGTGCCAGCAGCCTTCAGGGCCCTGGAAACACCATATATTTT. It codes for CASSLQGPGNTIYF.

The chain employs TRBV30 and TRBJ2-7; a possible D gene is TRBD2 (5 bases). In germline, CDR1 is GTSNPN, CDR2 SVGIG (reference sequence). The CDR3 consists of 13 residues. Trimming left V 0 bases short and J 3 bases short, with 9 bases between. The CDR3 nucleotides read TGTGCCTGGAGTGTTGCGAGCGGCTACGAGCAGTACTTC. It translates to CAWSVASGYEQYF. Looking up the rest from reference TRBV30 and TRBJ2-7 gives the full variable domain: SQTIHQWPATLVQPVGSPLSLECTVEGTSNPNLYWYRQAAGRGLQLLFYSVGIGQISSEVPQNLSASRPQDRQFILSSKKLLLSDSGFYLCAWSVASGYEQYFGPGTRLTVT.

This clone was counted a few times. The chain links TRBV5-6 to TRBJ1-1; 9 bases match TRBD1. The CDR3 is 13 amino acids. Germline loops: CDR1 SGHDT, CDR2 YYEEEE. With 4 bases clipped from V and 6 bases from J, the junction kept 4 bases outside the gene matches. The CDR3 loop is CASSPDRGAEAFF. The CDR3 DNA is TGTGCCAGCAGCCCGGACAGGGGTGCTGAAGCTTTCTTT.